The 29 T cell receptor beta chains below come from one sample, sequenced in a study of cytomegalovirus exposure and HLA in healthy donors. In the PCR, 60 Vbeta and 13 Jbeta primers were used. Clones were sequenced by immunoSEQ multiplex PCR, and TCRdb holds only the in-frame ones, with some missing. The table shows approximately 78,000 clones, with approximately 84% occurring only once. Material for sequencing was PBMCs. These receptors were taken from a woman aged 50 to 60 in good health and CMV-seronegative.

The chain is built from TRBV7-2 and TRBJ2-7; 9 bases line up with TRBD1. The CDR3 is made up of 17 amino acids. J was trimmed by 0 bases and V by 4 bases; bases with no gene match: 10. The germline V gene has CDR1 SGHTA and CDR2 FQGNSA. This CDR3 reads CASSSPPGQGDSYEQYV. In DNA, the CDR3 is TGTGCCAGCAGCTCTCCCCCGGGACAGGGCGACTCCTACGAGCAGTACGTC.

This sequence joins TRBV7-2 and TRBJ2-2, with TRBD2 identical over 8 bases. The junction had 8 bases not matched to a gene; V was cut back by 6 bases and J by 5 bases. The CDR3 has 15 residues. CDR1 is SGHTA and CDR2 is FQGNSA in the germline V gene. CDR3 in amino acids: CASRSGTSITGELFF. The CDR3 DNA reads TGTGCCAGCAGGTCCGGGACTAGTATTACCGGGGAGCTGTTTTTT. The full variable domain, in which reference TRBV7-2 and TRBJ2-2 provide the parts outside the CDR3, is GAGVSQSPSNKVTEKGKDVELRCDPISGHTALYWYRQSLGQGLEFLIYFQGNSAPDKSGLPSDRFSAERTGGSVSTLTIQRTQQEDSAVYLCASRSGTSITGELFFGEGSRLTVL.

The chain combines TRBV19 with TRBJ1-2; the D gene is possibly TRBD1 (6 bases). CDR3 length: 13 residues. Germline lookup yields CDR1 LNHDA and CDR2 SQIVND (reference sequence). The ends were cut back, 5 bases at V and 0 bases at J, with 7 bases in the middle. CDR3 region: CASSWTANYGYTF. CDR3 in DNA: TGTGCCAGTAGTTGGACAGCTAACTATGGCTACACCTTC.

The chain couples TRBV6-1 to TRBJ2-5; a possible D gene is TRBD1 (6 bases). The assigned J gene may be wrong: the sequence end matches TRBJ2-7 better. The CDR3 loop spans 15 amino acids. Germline CDR1 MNHNS, CDR2 SASEGT. The CDR3 nucleotides are TGTGCCAGCAGTGAAGAGGGCAGGGGCACCTACGAGCAGTACTTC. This sequence encodes CASSEEGRGTYEQYF.

The CDR3 DNA reads as TGTGCCAGCAGGAGGGCGGGGGGAGCTTCCGTGGGGGCTGAAGCTTTCTTT. Translating gives CASRRAGGASVGAEAFF. This chain connects TRBV25-1 to TRBJ1-1; D possibly corresponds to TRBD1 (5 bases). Germline CDR1 reads MGHDK; CDR2 reads SYGVNS. The V end lost 6 bases, the J end lost 6 bases, and 26 bases lay between the germline ends. The CDR3 length is 17 residues.

The chain combines TRBV7-2 with TRBJ2-3; TRBD2 matches at 11 bases. From germline, CDR1 is SGHTA and CDR2 FQGNSA. After removal of 5 bases from V and 4 bases from J, the junction contained 5 bases not matched to a gene. The CDR3 totals 15 residues. The chain's CDR3 is CASSQLAGDADTQYF. The CDR3 DNA follows: TGTGCCAGCAGCCAACTAGCGGGGGACGCAGATACGCAGTATTTT.

V is TRBV5-1 and J is TRBJ2-5; TRBD2 is a possible D gene (5 bases). The J call may be incorrect, as the DNA end agrees better with TRBJ2-7. CDR3 size: 13 residues. CDR1 is SGHRS, CDR2 YFSETQ, per germline. CDR3 in DNA: TGCGCCAGCAGCTATCGGACTTCCTACGAGCAGTACTTC. Protein product: CASSYRTSYEQYF.

V gene TRBV7-9 combines with J gene TRBJ2-4, with TRBD1 matching 8 bases. The junction had 9 bases not matched to a gene; V was cut back by 5 bases and J by 9 bases. Per the germline V gene, CDR1 is SEHNR and CDR2 is FQNEAQ (reference sequence). The CDR3 consists of 14 residues. CDR3 sequence: CASSRGQDRVIQYF. The CDR3 DNA reads as TGTGCCAGCAGCCGGGGACAGGATAGGGTCATTCAGTACTTC.

The chain uses TRBV21-1 and TRBJ2-5; the tabulated D call, TRBD2, remains unverified against the DNA. TRBV21-1 is assigned pseudogene status. The CDR3 totals 15 residues. This CDR3 reads CASSKAPDWAETQYF. The CDR3 DNA reads as TGTGCCAGCAGCAAAGCTCCGGACTGGGCCGAGACCCAGTACTTC.

The chain joins TRBV28 to TRBJ1-5; D gene unclear. This CDR3 region has 16 residues. Trimming removed 4 bases at V and 4 bases at J, with 17 bases between. CDR1 and CDR2 (germline): MDHEN, SYDVKM. The chain's CDR3 is CASSSPGSLLNQPQHF. In DNA form, the CDR3 reads TGTGCCAGCAGTTCCCCGGGTAGTTTATTAAATCAGCCCCAGCATTTT.

The CDR3 coding sequence is TGTGCCAGCAGCCCGAGTTCAATACGCACCGGGGAGCTGTTTTTT. Protein: CASSPSSIRTGELFF. The chain links TRBV9 to TRBJ2-2; D is ambiguous. The germline V gene encodes CDR1 SGDLS and CDR2 YYNGEE. The CDR3 has 15 residues. The V end was cut by 4 bases, the J end by 4 bases, with 14 bases between. The full variable domain, in which reference TRBV9 and TRBJ2-2 provide the parts outside the CDR3, is DSGVTQTPKHLITATGQRVTLRCSPRSGDLSVYWYQQSLDQGLQFLIQYYNGEERAKGNILERFSAQQFPDLHSELNLSSLELGDSALYFCASSPSSIRTGELFFGEGSRLTVL.

This rearrangement joins TRBV9 to TRBJ1-1; unclear D gene. The CDR3 has 13 residues. Trimming took 4 bases from V and 5 from J, leaving 12 bases between them. Germline CDR1 is SGDLS and CDR2 is YYNGEE. This chain's CDR3 is CASSPEGWTEAFF. The CDR3 region has the DNA TGTGCCAGCAGCCCCGAGGGTTGGACTGAAGCTTTCTTT.

This chain connects TRBV19 to TRBJ1-5; D gene ambiguous. The V end lost 3 bases, the J end lost 3 bases, and 9 bases lay between the germline ends. This CDR3 is built from 14 residues. In germline, CDR1 is LNHDA, CDR2 SQIVND (reference sequence). DNA of the CDR3: TGTGCCAGTAGTATCCTAGGATCCAATCAGCCCCAGCATTTT. Amino acid sequence: CASSILGSNQPQHF. The full variable domain, rest sourced from reference TRBV19 and TRBJ1-5, is DGGITQSPKYLFRKEGQNVTLSCEQNLNHDAMYWYRQDPGQGLRLIYYSQIVNDFQKGDIAEGYSVSREKKESFPLTVTSAQKNPTAFYLCASSILGSNQPQHFGDGTRLSIL.

The chain recombines TRBV7-9 with TRBJ2-3; D is possibly TRBD2 (5 bases). Trimming cost V 3 bases and J 5 bases, with 15 bases left between them. Germline values: CDR1 SEHNR, CDR2 FQNEAQ (reference sequence). This CDR3 spans 15 amino acids. CDR3 region: CASSLDSGSLDTQYF. CDR3 bases: TGTGCCAGCAGCTTGGACTCTGGGTCGCTAGATACGCAGTATTTT. The complete variable domain, with remaining parts taken from reference TRBV7-9 and TRBJ2-3, reads DTGVSQNPRHKITKRGQNVTFRCDPISEHNRLYWYRQTLGQGPEFLTYFQNEAQLEKSRLLSDRFSAERPKGSFSTLEIQRTEQGDSAMYLCASSLDSGSLDTQYFGPGTRLTVL.

The J gene is TRBJ2-1, the V gene TRBV9; 8 nucleotides align to TRBD2. This CDR3 is built from 15 residues. Germline CDR1 reads SGDLS; CDR2 reads YYNGEE. The V gene end was trimmed by 0 bases and the J gene end by 5 bases; junction bases not matched to a gene: 4. CDR3 protein: CASSVASGGHNEQFF. CDR3 coding DNA: TGTGCCAGCAGCGTAGCAAGCGGGGGACACAATGAGCAGTTCTTC.

V usage is TRBV6-1 and J usage is TRBJ1-5, with 9 bases lining up with TRBD1. Losses at the gene ends were 6 bases for V and 4 bases for J; bases not matched to a gene: 7. The CDR3 runs 15 residues. Germline CDR1 reads MNHNS; CDR2 reads SASEGT. The CDR3 protein is CASSLGQGKNQPQHF. CDR3 coding DNA: TGTGCCAGCAGCCTCGGACAGGGGAAGAATCAGCCCCAGCATTTT.

The CDR3 loop is CASSLRGHRGYTF. Written as DNA, the CDR3 is TGTGCCAGCAGTTTAAGGGGGCATCGTGGCTACACCTTC. This chain links TRBV28 with TRBJ1-2, with 7 nucleotides matching TRBD1. J was trimmed by 7 bases and V by 2 bases; bases with no gene match: 4. CDR1 and CDR2 from the germline V gene are MDHEN and SYDVKM. The CDR3 loop spans 13 amino acids.

This clone was seen a handful of times. This chain links TRBV7-3 with TRBJ1-5; weak D call: TRBD1 (6 bases). In germline, CDR1 is SGHTA, CDR2 FQGTGA. This CDR3 region has 14 residues. Between the trimmed V and J ends, which lost 5 bases and 1 base, there was a span of 9 bases. In DNA form, the CDR3 reads TGTGCCAGCAGCCCTACAGGGAGCAATCAGCCCCAGCATTTT. Translated, it gives CASSPTGSNQPQHF.

This chain uses TRBV11-2 with TRBJ1-1; unclear D gene. Germline loops: CDR1 SGHAT, CDR2 FQNNGV. This CDR3 region has 16 residues. V lost 0 bases and J lost 1, with 12 bases in between. This CDR3 is CASSLERRGRNTEAFF. CDR3 nucleotide sequence: TGTGCCAGCAGCTTAGAACGGAGAGGAAGGAACACTGAAGCTTTCTTT. The complete variable domain, with remaining parts taken from reference TRBV11-2 and TRBJ1-1, reads EAGVAQSPRYKIIEKRQSVAFWCNPISGHATLYWYQQILGQGPKLLIQFQNNGVVDDSQLPKDRFSAERLKGVDSTLKIQPAKLEDSAVYLCASSLERRGRNTEAFFGQGTRLTVV.

This chain uses TRBV18 with TRBJ1-5; TRBD1 might be the D (6 bases). The CDR3 has 16 residues. V lost 1 base, J lost 6 bases, and 16 bases lay in between. Per the germline V gene, CDR1 is KGHSH and CDR2 is LQKENI. The CDR3 DNA is TGTGCCAGCTCACCACAAAACACAGGGAAAGGTCAGCCCCAGCATTTT. As protein: CASSPQNTGKGQPQHF.

The chain links TRBV18 to TRBJ1-1; D gene unclear. Germline V gene lookup returns CDR1 KGHSH and CDR2 LQKENI. The CDR3 contains 15 residues. V was shortened by 1 base and J by 2 bases, with 11 bases between the two germline ends. CDR3 DNA: TGTGCCAGCTCACCACGGGAGACACCAAACACTGAAGCTTTCTTT. Its translation is CASSPRETPNTEAFF.

The chain recombines TRBV7-9 with TRBJ2-1; 9 positions agree with TRBD2. V lost 3 bases to trimming and J lost 8 bases; unmatched junction nucleotides: 17. In germline, CDR1 is SEHNR, CDR2 FQNEAQ (reference sequence). This CDR3 is built from 18 residues. This CDR3 is CASSFPSSSGTPEDEQFF. CDR3 nucleotide sequence: TGTGCCAGCAGCTTTCCGTCGTCTAGCGGGACCCCCGAAGATGAGCAGTTCTTC.

The genes are TRBV6-5 and TRBJ2-7, with no clear D. The CDR3 sequence is 16 residues long. V was clipped by 0 bases and J by 0 bases, with 12 bases between them. Germline CDR1 and CDR2: MNHEY and SVGAGI. The CDR3 DNA is TGTGCCAGCAGTTACTCGGCCATGAAAACCTCCTACGAGCAGTACTTC. This encodes CASSYSAMKTSYEQYF.

The chain links TRBV6-5 to TRBJ2-6; TRBD2 is a possible D gene (5 bases). The V and J ends lost 0 bases and 0 bases respectively, with 6 bases between them. The CDR3 loop spans 16 amino acids. The germline CDR1 and CDR2 sequences are MNHEY and SVGAGI. In nucleotides, the CDR3 is TGTGCCAGCAGTTACTCGCGGGCCTCTGGGGCCAACGTCCTGACTTTC. This sequence encodes CASSYSRASGANVLTF.

This chain links TRBV11-2 with TRBJ2-7; D uncertain. The germline V and J ends were trimmed by 5 bases and 5 bases, with 19 bases remaining between them. This CDR3 spans 15 amino acids. CDR1 and CDR2 from the germline V gene are SGHAT and FQNNGV. The CDR3 DNA reads as TGTGCCAGCAGCCCCTCCGAGGAGCCCTTCCACGAGCAGTACGTC. Translating it yields CASSPSEEPFHEQYV.

The chain joins TRBV6-1 to TRBJ2-5; TRBD2 matches 9 bases. The DNA matches TRBJ2-7 better at its end, which makes the J call doubtful. Germline CDR1 MNHNS, CDR2 SASEGT. The length of the CDR3 is 19 residues. The CDR3 DNA follows: TGTGCCAGCAGTGAAGCGGGATGGGGAGCGGGAGGTGGGGACTACGAGCAGTACTTC. Protein product: CASSEAGWGAGGGDYEQYF.

This clone was detected once. V and J are TRBV5-1 and TRBJ2-1; perhaps TRBD1 as D (6 bases). The ends were cut back, 1 base at V and 7 bases at J, with 9 bases in the middle. Looked up from germline, CDR1 is SGHRS and CDR2 is YFSETQ. There are 13 residues in the CDR3. The CDR3 here is CASSLIRGNEQFF. CDR3 DNA: TGCGCCAGCAGCTTGATAAGGGGGAATGAGCAGTTCTTC.

CDR3 coding DNA: TGTGCCAGCAGTCCAGGTGGTGAGACCCAGTACTTC. Encoded protein: CASSPGGETQYF. The V call is TRBV14, the J call TRBJ2-5, with unresolved D. Germline V gene lookup returns CDR1 SGHDN and CDR2 FVKESK. This CDR3 has 12 amino acids. Trimming shortened V by 6 bases and J by 5 bases, and 10 bases separated the two germline ends. Looking up the rest from reference TRBV14 and TRBJ2-5 gives the full variable domain: EAGVTQFPSHSVIEKGQTVTLRCDPISGHDNLYWYRRVMGKEIKFLLHFVKESKQDESGMPNNRFLAERTGGTYSTLKVQPAELEDSGVYFCASSPGGETQYFGPGTRLLVL.

This clone showed up just a few times. The genes are TRBV5-1 and TRBJ2-1, with a possible D match to TRBD1 (6 bases). V was trimmed by 6 bases and J by 4 bases, leaving 14 bases between them. Per germline, CDR1 SGHRS and CDR2 YFSETQ. This CDR3 is built from 14 residues. CDR3 bases: TGCGCCAGCAAAAATGAGGGGGAGTACAATGAGCAGTTCTTC. Amino acids: CASKNEGEYNEQFF.